These 6 T cell receptor beta chains came from one sample sequenced in a study of CD8 T cells in ankylosing spondylitis. Findings and caveats of the study: One TCR beta motif, made up of seven to nine highly homologous variants, appeared characteristic of ankylosing spondylitis blood.

TCRdb reanalysed the 5' RACE reads using MiXCR and keeps one entry per CDR3 protein. The sample carries 650,000 to 800,000 distinct CDR3 sequences, roughly 19% recorded once. No cognate antigen is known for these TCRs. The sample taken for sequencing was blood, either unsorted or a sorted T cell fraction (not recorded which). The receptors were sampled from a male donor with ankylosing spondylitis.

The chain links TRBV27 to TRBJ1-6; perhaps TRBD1 as D (5 bases). Germline V gene data show CDR1 as MNHEY and CDR2 as SMNVEV (reference sequence). Trimming took 6 bases from V and 7 from J, leaving 22 bases between them. CDR3 length equals 17 residues. CDR3 nucleotides: TGTGCCAGCAGCCAAAGGGCAGGGTTAATCGGAAATTCACCCCTCCACTTT. The encoded protein is CASSQRAGLIGNSPLHF.

The rearrangement joins TRBV20-1 to TRBJ2-4; a possible D gene is TRBD1 (6 bases). The CDR3 covers 19 residues. V lost 1 base to trimming and J lost 0 bases, with 22 bases between them. Germline lookup yields CDR1 DFQATT and CDR2 SNEGSKA (reference sequence). The CDR3 DNA follows: TGCAGTGCTAGAGCCCAGGGGTCTCAGGGAAAGCTAGCCAAAAACATTCAGTACTTC. It specifies CSARAQGSQGKLAKNIQYF.

This rearrangement joins TRBV12-3 or TRBV12-4 to TRBJ2-2; D uncertain. The germline V and J ends were trimmed by 5 bases and 5 bases, with 9 bases remaining between them. The CDR3 is 13 amino acids. The CDR3 DNA reads TGTGCCAGCAGTACGGTCGGTACCGGGGAGCTGTTTTTT. It codes for CASSTVGTGELFF.

The J gene is TRBJ1-1, the V gene TRBV18; TRBD1 matches at 7 bases. Germline V gives CDR1 KGHSH, CDR2 LQKENI. V gave up 4 bases and J gave up 6 bases; unmatched junction bases: 11. The length of the CDR3 is 15 residues. The CDR3 loop is CASSQITGVKAEAFF. Here the CDR3 DNA reads TGTGCCAGCTCACAGATCACAGGGGTAAAAGCTGAAGCTTTCTTT.

The rearrangement links TRBV6-5 to TRBJ1-5; 11 bases map to TRBD1. Unmatched junction bases numbered 9, after V lost 4 bases and J lost 7 bases. Germline CDR1 reads MNHEY; CDR2 reads SVGAGI. The CDR3 loop spans 16 amino acids. CDR3 DNA: TGTGCCAGCAGTTCCAACGGGGACAGGGGGGGACAGCCCCAGCATTTT. This translates into CASSSNGDRGGQPQHF.

At least ten counts were recorded for this clonotype. The chain is built from TRBV15 and TRBJ2-5; D may match TRBD1 or TRBD2 (5 bases each). This CDR3 has 15 residues. CDR1 LNHNV and CDR2 YYDKDF come from the germline V gene (reference sequence). Trimming took 11 bases from V and 3 from J, leaving 22 bases between them. The CDR3 reads CAGTGLTYTKETQYF. CDR3 nucleotide sequence: TGTGCCGGGACCGGGCTCACTTACACAAAAGAGACCCAGTACTTC.